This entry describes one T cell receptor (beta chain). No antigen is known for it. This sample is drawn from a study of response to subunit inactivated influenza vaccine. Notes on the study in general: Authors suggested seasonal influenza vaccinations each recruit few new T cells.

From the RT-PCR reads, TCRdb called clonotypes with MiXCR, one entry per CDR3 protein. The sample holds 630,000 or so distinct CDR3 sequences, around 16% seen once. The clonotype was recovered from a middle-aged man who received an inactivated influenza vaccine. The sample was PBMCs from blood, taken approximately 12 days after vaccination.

Written as DNA, the CDR3 is TGCGCCAGCAGCTTTTCCTCCGAGGAGTTCTTC. Translation: CASSFSSEEFF. The genes are TRBV5-1 and TRBJ2-1; D is undetermined. V shed 2 bases and J shed 14 bases, with 11 bases lying between them. The CDR3 has 11 residues. CDR1 is SGHRS and CDR2 is YFSETQ in the germline V gene.